This TCR beta chain was captured by sequencing in a study of blood T cells in healthy people across ages (dated by TCRdb to about 2015). For the study in its entirety: In model experiments, template switching captured about one uniquely barcoded TCR beta cDNA molecule for every two T cells. To track age-related changes in TCR beta repertoire diversity, the study relied on deep sequencing normalized with unique cDNA molecular identifiers. The donors were divided into four age groups: young (average approximately 15 years), middle-aged (around 37), aged (62) and long-lived (nearly 85). To avoid experimental bias, donors of different ages were distributed randomly across sequencing lanes. For two donors (one aged 18 to 29 and one aged 80 or older), the study analyzed two additional independent replicas of 1 million unique cDNA reads from the same blood draw.

This clonotype was recorded at least ten times. Its antigen target is currently unknown. Base quality data are lacking; no much larger clone is found one base away. The paper as a whole reports these results and caveats: Observed TCR beta diversity per million T cells fell roughly linearly with age, and a significant reduction was already apparent by age around 39. Bulk unsorted PBMC profiling prevented conclusive comparison of naive and antigen-experienced compartments. The long-lived group showed more naive CD4+ T cells, fewer expanded clones and increased TCR diversity than the aged group, suggesting age selection. Total diversity estimates from one million sequenced T cells were considered lower bounds and underestimates. The CMV infection status of donors was not known, potentially confounding age-related changes in expanded clonotypes. A strong correlation was found between observed TCR beta diversity and the percentage of naive T cells measured by flow cytometry.

The roughly 37 donors, aged roughly 6 to 100 years, were systemically healthy Caucasian individuals from Russia. Each donor gave ten milliliters of peripheral blood, drawn into EDTA-treated Vacutainer tubes. Ficoll-Paque density-gradient centrifugation was used to isolate PBMCs, with at least 7 million per sample. Trizol reagent was used to extract total RNA from PBMCs, with at least 6 micrograms per sample. For every donor, flow cytometry on a PBMC aliquot measured the percentage of naive CD45RAhigh/CD27high T cells. Libraries were prepared through 5' RACE. TCRdb records Illumina HiSeq 2500 as the sequencer. A second PCR of about 7 to 12 cycles was performed with a sample-barcoded 5' primer and a J-beta primer mix. A unique molecular identifier was introduced onto each TCR beta cDNA molecule by a template-switch 5' adaptor carrying 12 random nucleotides. At least 2.5 million CDR3-containing paired-end reads were obtained from each sample. First-strand cDNA synthesis was performed from all RNA using the Mint cDNA synthesis kit, with priming by a TRBC-specific oligonucleotide. Following uracil-DNA glycosylase treatment, all cDNA underwent a first 18-cycle PCR with the universal primers M1SS and BC2_uni_R. Per the original workflow: Normalization of each sample was performed by random selection of 1 million high-quality reads, each carrying a distinct molecular identifier. Instead of being binned into consensus sequences, reads that shared molecular identifiers were thrown out. CDR3 identification, clonotype clustering and error correction used MiTCR with a Q25 quality threshold and the strictest error-elimination algorithm. A nonparametric unseen species model using Euler transformation provided a lower-bound estimate of total TCR beta diversity. Through fastp at Q25 and MiXCR, TCRdb rebuilt clones from the public reads, retaining in-frame beta chains. Each CDR3 protein appears once, grouped with its most common genes and DNA. TCRdb, not the original authors, processed these V and J calls. For this sample the table gives over 600,000 distinct CDR3 sequences, of which approximately 40% were detected only once. The ten largest clones add up to around 30% of the sample.

Trimmed from V: 6 bases; trimmed from J: 3 bases; junction bases lacking a gene match: 7. The CDR3, from cysteine to phenylalanine, totals 13 residues. The CDR3 DNA has 39 bases and is translated from base 1. For CDR1 and CDR2, the germline V gene (reference sequence) lists DFQATT and SNEGSKA. The material sequenced was blood. The receptor comes from an elderly man in good health. The chain is made from TRBV20-1 and TRBJ1-2; the junction holds 7 bases that match TRBD1. The DNA is as follows: TGCAGTGCGGGAAGGACAGGCGACTATGGCTACACCTTC. Translation gives CSAGRTGDYGYTF.